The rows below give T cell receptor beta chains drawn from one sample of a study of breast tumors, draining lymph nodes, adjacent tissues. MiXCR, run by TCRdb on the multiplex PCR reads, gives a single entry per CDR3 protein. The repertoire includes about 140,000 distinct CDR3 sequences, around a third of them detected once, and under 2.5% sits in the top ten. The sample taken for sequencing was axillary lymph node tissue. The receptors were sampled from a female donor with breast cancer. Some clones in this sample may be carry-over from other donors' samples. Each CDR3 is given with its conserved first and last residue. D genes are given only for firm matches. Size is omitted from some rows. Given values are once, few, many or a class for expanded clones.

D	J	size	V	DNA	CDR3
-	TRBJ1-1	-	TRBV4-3	TGCGCCAGCAGCCAAGCGTCAGGACTCATGAACACTGAAGCTTTCTTT	CASSQASGLMNTEAFF
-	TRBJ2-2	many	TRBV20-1	TGCAGTGCTAGGAGTACAGGGTGGGATACCGGGGAGCTGTTTTTT	CSARSTGWDTGELFF
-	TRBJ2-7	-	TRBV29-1	TGCAGCGTGGGGGACCGTTTCGAGCAGTACTTC	CSVGDRFEQYF
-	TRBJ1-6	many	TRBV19	TGTGCCAGTAGTGCCCAGGGCCTCCAGGGTAATTCACCCCTCCACTTT	CASSAQGLQGNSPLHF
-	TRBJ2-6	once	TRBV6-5	-	CASRSTGTDTQYFGPGTRLTF
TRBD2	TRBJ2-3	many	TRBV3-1	TGTGCCAGCAGCCGTAGCGGGGGGGCGGGAGGCACAGATACGCAGTATTTT	CASSRSGGAGGTDTQYF
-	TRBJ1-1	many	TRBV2	TGTGCCAGCAGGGTGGAAGTGAACACTGAAGCTTTCTTT	CASRVEVNTEAFF
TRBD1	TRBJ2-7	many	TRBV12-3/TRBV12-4	TGTGCCAGCAGTTTAGGTATGGCCCGGGACAGGTCTGGCGAGCAGTACTTC	CASSLGMARDRSGEQYF
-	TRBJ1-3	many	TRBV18	TGTGCCAGCTCCCCAGGGGTCGAGCGAAACACCATATATTTT	CASSPGVERNTIYF
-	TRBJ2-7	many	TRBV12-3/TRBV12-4	TGTGCCAGCAGTTTAAATGGGGGAGCCTACGAGCAGTACTTC	CASSLNGGAYEQYF
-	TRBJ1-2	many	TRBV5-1	TGCGCCAGCAGCTTGTCAATTAACTATGGCTACACCTTC	CASSLSINYGYTF
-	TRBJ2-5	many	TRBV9	TGTGCCAGCAGCTCTGGACAGCCTGGGGAGACCCAGTACTTC	CASSSGQPGETQYF
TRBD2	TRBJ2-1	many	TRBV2	TGTGCCAGCAGTGGGTGGGCGGGGGGTCCCTACAATGAGCAGTTCTTC	CASSGWAGGPYNEQFF
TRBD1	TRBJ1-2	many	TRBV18	TGTGCCAGCTCACCAGCCGACAGGGGCTATGGCTACACCTTC	CASSPADRGYGYTF
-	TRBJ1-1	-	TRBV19	TGTGCCAGTACCCACTCACAGGGTACCACTGAAGCTTTCTTT	CASTHSQGTTEAFF
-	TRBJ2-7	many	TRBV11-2	TGTGCCAGCAGCTTAGGCCGGGGAGCGGGCTACGAGCAGTACTTC	CASSLGRGAGYEQYF
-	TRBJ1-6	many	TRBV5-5	TGTGCCAGCAGCTTGCAATTGGGTTCACCCCTCCACTTT	CASSLQLGSPLHF
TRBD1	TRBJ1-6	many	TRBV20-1	TGCAGTGCTAGATCTCAGGGGGCGAATTCACCCCTCCACTTT	CSARSQGANSPLHF
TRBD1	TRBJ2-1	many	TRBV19	TGTGCCAGCTCCACAGGGGGTGAGCAGTTCTTC	CASSTGGEQFF
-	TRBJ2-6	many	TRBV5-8	TGTGCCAGCCTCCGGGACGGCGGCTCTGGGGCCAACGTCCTGACTTTC	CASLRDGGSGANVLTF
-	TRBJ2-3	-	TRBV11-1	TGTGCCAGCAGCTTATTTCCACAGGCTGCCGATACGCAGTATTTT	CASSLFPQAADTQYF
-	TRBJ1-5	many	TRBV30	TGTGCCTGGAGTGCAGGGTTTCGGCAGCCCCAGCATTTT	CAWSAGFRQPQHF
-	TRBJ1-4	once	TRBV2	TGTGCCAGCAGTGGGTGGGCGGGGGGTCCCTACAATGAAAAACTGTTTTTT	CASSGWAGGPYNEKLFF
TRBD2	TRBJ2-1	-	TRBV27	TGTGCCAGCAGTTTATTAGGCGGGGGGGCGAACAATGAGCAGTTCTTC	CASSLLGGGANNEQFF
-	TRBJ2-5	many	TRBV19	TGTGCCAGTAGCGGATGGATCAGGGCAGAGACCCAGTACTTC	CASSGWIRAETQYF
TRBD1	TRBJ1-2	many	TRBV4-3	TGCGCCAGCAGCCAAGATCTGGCAGGGGGCGCGGGCTACACCTTC	CASSQDLAGGAGYTF
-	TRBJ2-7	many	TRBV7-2	TGTGCCAGCAGCCCTCCTGGCAGGGCCATGGGGCAGTACTTC	CASSPPGRAMGQYF
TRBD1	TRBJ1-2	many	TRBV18	TGTGCCAGCTCACCAGAGGGGGCAGTTGGCGGCTACACCTTC	CASSPEGAVGGYTF
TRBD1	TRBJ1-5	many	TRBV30	TGTGCCTGGAGTGCCCGCTGGGGGGACAGGGAAAATCAGCCCCAGCATTTT	CAWSARWGDRENQPQHF
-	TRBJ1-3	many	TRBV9	TGTGCCAGCAGCGTAGATGGGTCCTCTGGAAACACCATATATTTT	CASSVDGSSGNTIYF
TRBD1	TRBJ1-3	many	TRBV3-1	TGTGCCAGCAGCCGACTACAGGGGCAAGACTCTGGAAACACCATATATTTT	CASSRLQGQDSGNTIYF
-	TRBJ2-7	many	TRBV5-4	TGTGCCAGCAGCTTACGGACGACATCCTACGAGCAGTACTTC	CASSLRTTSYEQYF
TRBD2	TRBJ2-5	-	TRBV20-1	TGCAGTGCTAGCCCGGCGGCGGGGGGCATAGAGACCCAGTACTTC	CSASPAAGGIETQYF
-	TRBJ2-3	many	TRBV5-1	TGCGCCAGCAGCAGACTGACAGTCTCCCCCACCACAGATACGCAGTATTTT	CASSRLTVSPTTDTQYF
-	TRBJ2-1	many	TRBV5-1	TGCGCCAGCAGCTTGGACGGCCACAATGAGCAGTTCTTC	CASSLDGHNEQFF
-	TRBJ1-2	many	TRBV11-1	TGTGCCAGCAGCTCCAGACAGGCAGCCAGTGGCTACACCTTC	CASSSRQAASGYTF
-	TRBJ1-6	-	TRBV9	TGTGCCAGCAGCGTAGAAGGGTCACCCCTCCACTTT	CASSVEGSPLHF
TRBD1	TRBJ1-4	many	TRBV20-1	TGCAGTGCTTCCGGGACAGGGTCCTTCTCAACTAATGAAAAACTGTTTTTT	CSASGTGSFSTNEKLFF
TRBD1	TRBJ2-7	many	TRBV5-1	TGCGCCAGCAGCTTAGGACAGGGTATCAACGAGCAGTACTTC	CASSLGQGINEQYF
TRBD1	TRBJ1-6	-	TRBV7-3	TGTGCCAGCAGACTGCGACAGGGTACCAATTCACCCCTCCACTTT	CASRLRQGTNSPLHF
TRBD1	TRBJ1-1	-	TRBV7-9	TGTGCCAGCAGCCTTAGGGGGCGGGTGATGAACACTGAAGCTTTCTTT	CASSLRGRVMNTEAFF
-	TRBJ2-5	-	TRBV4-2	TGTGCCAGCAGCCTAACTAGTAGGGGGGGGGGGCAAGAGACCCAGTACTTC	CASSLTSRGGGQETQYF
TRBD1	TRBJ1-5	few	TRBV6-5	TGTGCCAGCAGTCACTCTAACAGGGGGAGTCAGCCCCAGCATTTT	CASSHSNRGSQPQHF
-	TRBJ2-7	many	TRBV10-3	TGTGCCATCCTACGCGGGGCCGGTTACGAGCAGTACTTC	CAILRGAGYEQYF
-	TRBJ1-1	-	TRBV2	TGTGCCAGCAGTTACGAGGGGAGTATGAACACTGAAGCTCTCTTT	CASSYEGSMNTEALF
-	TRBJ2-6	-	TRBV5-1	TGCGCCAGCAGCGTTGACGGATCAGCTAACGTCCTGACTTTC	CASSVDGSANVLTF
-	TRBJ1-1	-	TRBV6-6	TGTGCCAGCAGTCACTCGGGTCGGGTGGGCAGGGGTGAAGCTTTCTTT	CASSHSGRVGRGEAFF